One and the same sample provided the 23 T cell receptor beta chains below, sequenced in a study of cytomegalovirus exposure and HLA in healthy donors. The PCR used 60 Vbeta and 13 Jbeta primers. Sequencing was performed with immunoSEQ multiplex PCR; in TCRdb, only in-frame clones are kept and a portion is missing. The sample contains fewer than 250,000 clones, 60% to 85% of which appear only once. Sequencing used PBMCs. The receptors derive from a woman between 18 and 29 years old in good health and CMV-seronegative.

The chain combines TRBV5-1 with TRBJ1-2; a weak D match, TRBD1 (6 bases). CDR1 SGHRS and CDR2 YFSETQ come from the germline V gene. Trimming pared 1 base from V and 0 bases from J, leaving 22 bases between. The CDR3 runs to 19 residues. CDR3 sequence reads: CASSLNGADSPISNYGYTF. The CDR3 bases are TGCGCCAGCAGCTTGAACGGTGCGGACAGCCCTATTTCTAACTATGGCTACACCTTC.

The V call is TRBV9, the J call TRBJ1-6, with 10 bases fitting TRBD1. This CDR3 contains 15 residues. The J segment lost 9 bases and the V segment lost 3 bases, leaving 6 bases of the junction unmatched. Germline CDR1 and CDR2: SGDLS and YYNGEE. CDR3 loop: CASSDLGQGTSPLHF. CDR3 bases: TGTGCCAGCAGCGATCTGGGACAGGGGACTTCACCCCTCCACTTT.

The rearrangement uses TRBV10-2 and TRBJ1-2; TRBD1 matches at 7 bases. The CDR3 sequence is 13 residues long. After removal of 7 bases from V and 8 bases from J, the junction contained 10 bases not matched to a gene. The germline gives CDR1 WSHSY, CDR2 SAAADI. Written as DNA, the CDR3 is TGCGCCAGCACCGAAGACAGGGTGGGCGGCTACACCTTC. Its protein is CASTEDRVGGYTF.

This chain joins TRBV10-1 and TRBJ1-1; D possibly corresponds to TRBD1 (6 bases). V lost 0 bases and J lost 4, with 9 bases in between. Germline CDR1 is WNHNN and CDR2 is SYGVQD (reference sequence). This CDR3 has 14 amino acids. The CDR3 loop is CASSESQGATEAFF. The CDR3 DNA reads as TGCGCCAGCAGTGAGTCACAGGGTGCCACTGAAGCTTTCTTT.

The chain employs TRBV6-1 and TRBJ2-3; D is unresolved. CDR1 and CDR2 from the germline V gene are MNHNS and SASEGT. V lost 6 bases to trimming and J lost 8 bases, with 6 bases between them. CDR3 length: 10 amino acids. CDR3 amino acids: CASSPSTQYF. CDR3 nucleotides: TGTGCCAGCAGCCCTAGTACGCAGTATTTT.

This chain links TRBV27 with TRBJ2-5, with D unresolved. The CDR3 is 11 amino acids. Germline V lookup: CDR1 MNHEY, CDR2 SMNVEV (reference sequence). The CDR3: CATGYQETQYF. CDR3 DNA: TGTGCGACTGGGTACCAAGAGACCCAGTACTTC.

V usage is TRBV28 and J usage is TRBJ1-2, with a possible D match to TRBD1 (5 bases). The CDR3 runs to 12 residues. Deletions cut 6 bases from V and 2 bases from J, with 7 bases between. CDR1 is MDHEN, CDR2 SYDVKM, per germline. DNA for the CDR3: TGTGCCAGCAGCGGACAAAACTATGGCTACACCTTC. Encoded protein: CASSGQNYGYTF.

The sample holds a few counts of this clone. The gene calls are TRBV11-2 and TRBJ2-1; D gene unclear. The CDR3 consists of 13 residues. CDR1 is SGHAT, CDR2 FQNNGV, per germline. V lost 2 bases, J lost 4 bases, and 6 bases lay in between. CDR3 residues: CASSLNNYNEQFF. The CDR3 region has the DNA TGTGCCAGCAGCTTAAATAATTACAATGAGCAGTTCTTC.

Here the CDR3 DNA reads TGTGCCACCACCGGTTCCGGGGGTGGCTACACCTTC. Protein sequence: CATTGSGGGYTF. V is TRBV10-3 and J is TRBJ1-2, with a tentative D call TRBD1 (5 bases). The CDR3 sequence is 12 residues long. Germline assignment: CDR1 ENHRY and CDR2 SYGVKD. V lost 10 bases, J lost 7 bases, and 16 bases lay in between.

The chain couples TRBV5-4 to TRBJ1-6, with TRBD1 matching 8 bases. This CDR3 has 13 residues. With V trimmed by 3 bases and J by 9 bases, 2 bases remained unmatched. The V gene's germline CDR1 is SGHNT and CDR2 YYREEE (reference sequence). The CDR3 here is CASSWQGASPLHF. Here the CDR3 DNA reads TGTGCCAGCAGCTGGCAGGGGGCTTCACCCCTCCACTTT. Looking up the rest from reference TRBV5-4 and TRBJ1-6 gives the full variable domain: ETGVTQSPTHLIKTRGQQVTLRCSSQSGHNTVSWYQQALGQGPQFIFQYYREEENGRGNFPPRFSGLQFPNYSSELNVNALELDDSALYLCASSWQGASPLHFGNGTRLTVT.

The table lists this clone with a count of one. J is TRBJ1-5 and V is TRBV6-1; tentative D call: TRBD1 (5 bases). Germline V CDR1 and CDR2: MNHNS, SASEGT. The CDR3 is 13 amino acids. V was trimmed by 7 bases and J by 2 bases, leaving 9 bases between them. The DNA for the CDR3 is TGTGCCAGCACTGGCAGGGGCAATCAGCCCCAGCATTTT. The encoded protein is CASTGRGNQPQHF.

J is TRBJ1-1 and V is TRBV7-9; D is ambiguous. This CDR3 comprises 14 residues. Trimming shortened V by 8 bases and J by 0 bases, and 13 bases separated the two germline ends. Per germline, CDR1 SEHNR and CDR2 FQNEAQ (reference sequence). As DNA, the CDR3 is TGTGCCAGCCAAAGGGAGGGTTTGAACACTGAAGCTTTCTTT. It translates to CASQREGLNTEAFF.

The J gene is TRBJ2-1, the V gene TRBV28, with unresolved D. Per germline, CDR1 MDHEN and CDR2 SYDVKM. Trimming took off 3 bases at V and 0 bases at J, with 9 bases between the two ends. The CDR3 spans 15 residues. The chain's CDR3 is CASSFYRSSYNEQFF. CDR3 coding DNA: TGTGCCAGCAGTTTCTACAGAAGCTCCTACAATGAGCAGTTCTTC.

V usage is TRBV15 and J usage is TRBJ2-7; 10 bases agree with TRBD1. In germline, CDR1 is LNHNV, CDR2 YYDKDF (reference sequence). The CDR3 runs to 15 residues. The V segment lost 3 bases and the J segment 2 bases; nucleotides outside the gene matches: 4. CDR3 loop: CATSRRTGGPYEQYF. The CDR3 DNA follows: TGTGCCACCAGCAGGAGGACAGGGGGTCCCTACGAGCAGTACTTC.

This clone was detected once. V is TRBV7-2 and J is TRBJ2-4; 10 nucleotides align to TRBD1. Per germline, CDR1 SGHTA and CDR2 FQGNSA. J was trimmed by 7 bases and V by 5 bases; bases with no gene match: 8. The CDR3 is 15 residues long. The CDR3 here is CASSPRTGGRNIQYF. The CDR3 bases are TGTGCCAGCAGCCCCAGGACAGGGGGTCGGAACATTCAGTACTTC.

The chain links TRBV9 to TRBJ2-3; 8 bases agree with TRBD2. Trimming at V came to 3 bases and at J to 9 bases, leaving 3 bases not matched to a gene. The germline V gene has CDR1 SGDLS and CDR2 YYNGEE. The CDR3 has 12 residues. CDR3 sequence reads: CASSGTSKTQYF. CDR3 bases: TGTGCCAGCAGCGGGACTAGCAAGACGCAGTATTTT.

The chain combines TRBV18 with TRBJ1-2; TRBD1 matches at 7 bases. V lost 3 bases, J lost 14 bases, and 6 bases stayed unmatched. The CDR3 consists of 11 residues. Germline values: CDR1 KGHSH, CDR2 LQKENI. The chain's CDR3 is CASSPGQTTTF. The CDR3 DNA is TGTGCCAGCTCACCGGGACAGACTACAACCTTC.

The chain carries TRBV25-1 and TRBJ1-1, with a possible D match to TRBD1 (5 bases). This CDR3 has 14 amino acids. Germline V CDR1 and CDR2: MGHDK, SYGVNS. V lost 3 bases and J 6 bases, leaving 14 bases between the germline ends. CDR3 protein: CASSDLGAEAEAFF. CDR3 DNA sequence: TGTGCCAGCAGTGACTTAGGGGCAGAGGCTGAAGCTTTCTTT.

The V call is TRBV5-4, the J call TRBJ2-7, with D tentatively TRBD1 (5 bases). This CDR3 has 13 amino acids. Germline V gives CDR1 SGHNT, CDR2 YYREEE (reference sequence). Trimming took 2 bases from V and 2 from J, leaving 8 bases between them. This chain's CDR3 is CASSLDRTYEQYF. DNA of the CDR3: TGTGCCAGCAGCTTAGACAGAACCTACGAGCAGTACTTC.

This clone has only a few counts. The CDR3 bases are TGCAGCGTTGAAAGCGCGGACGAGCAGTACTTC. It codes for CSVESADEQYF. The chain couples TRBV29-1 to TRBJ2-7; D gene uncertain. CDR3 length: 11 residues. V was shortened by 2 bases and J by 5 bases, with 7 bases between the two germline ends. CDR1 is SQVTM and CDR2 is ANQGSEA in the germline V gene.

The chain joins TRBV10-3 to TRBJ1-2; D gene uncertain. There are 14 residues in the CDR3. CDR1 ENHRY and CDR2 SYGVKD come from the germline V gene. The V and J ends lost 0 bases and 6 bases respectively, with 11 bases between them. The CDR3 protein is CAISESQVLNGYTF. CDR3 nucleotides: TGTGCCATCAGTGAGTCGCAGGTACTCAATGGCTACACCTTC.

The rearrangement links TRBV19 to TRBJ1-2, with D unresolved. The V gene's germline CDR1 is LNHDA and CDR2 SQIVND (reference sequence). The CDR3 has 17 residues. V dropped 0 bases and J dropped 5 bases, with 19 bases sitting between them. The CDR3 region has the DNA TGTGCCAGTAGTATAGATCTTGCCAGTCTCGCTGTATATGGCTACACCTTC. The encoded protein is CASSIDLASLAVYGYTF.

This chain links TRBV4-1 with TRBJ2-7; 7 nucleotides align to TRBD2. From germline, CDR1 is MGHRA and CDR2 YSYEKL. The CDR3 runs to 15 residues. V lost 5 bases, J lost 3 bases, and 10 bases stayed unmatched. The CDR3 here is CASSLTSGEIYEQYF. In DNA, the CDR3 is TGCGCCAGCAGCTTAACCAGCGGGGAGATCTACGAGCAGTACTTC.